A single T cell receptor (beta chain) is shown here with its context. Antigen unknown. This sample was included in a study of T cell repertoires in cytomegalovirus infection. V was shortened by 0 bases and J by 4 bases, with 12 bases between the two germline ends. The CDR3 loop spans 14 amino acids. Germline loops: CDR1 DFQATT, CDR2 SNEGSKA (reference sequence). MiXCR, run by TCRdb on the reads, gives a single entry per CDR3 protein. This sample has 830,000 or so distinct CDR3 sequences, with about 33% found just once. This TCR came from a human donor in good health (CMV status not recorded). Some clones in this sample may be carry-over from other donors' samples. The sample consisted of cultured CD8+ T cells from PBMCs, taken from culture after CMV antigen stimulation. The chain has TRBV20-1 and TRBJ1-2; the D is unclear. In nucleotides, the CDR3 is TGCAGTGCTAGAGAGGCGGTTGACCCCTATGGCTACACCTTC. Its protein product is CSAREAVDPYGYTF.